Shown below are 13 T cell receptor beta chains from a single sample sequenced in a study of shared clonotypes between healthy human individuals. Here immunoSEQ multiplex PCR was the method, and the copy in TCRdb shows in-frame clones only, minus some. The profile shows approximately 2,300,000 clones, under 95% of them singletons. Sequences were obtained from naive CD4+ T cells from PBMCs. The subset here: CD45RA+ positively selected. The receptors were sampled from a man aged 18 to 29 in good health. Some clones in this sample may be carry-over from other donors' samples.

A remark on this clone: In the same sample, other DNA sequences code for this CDR3. This chain connects TRBV19 to TRBJ2-1; D may be TRBD1 (6 bases). Per germline, CDR1 LNHDA and CDR2 SQIVND (reference sequence). The CDR3 totals 15 residues. V was pared by 3 bases and J by 4 bases, with 13 bases between. The CDR3 nucleotides read TGTGCCAGTAGTATCCCCCGCAGGGGTTACAATGAGCAGTTCTTC. As protein: CASSIPRRGYNEQFF.

The rearrangement joins TRBV5-1 to TRBJ2-7; D possibly matches TRBD1 or TRBD2 (5 bases each). CDR3 length: 15 residues. V gave up 3 bases and J gave up 2 bases, with 15 bases separating them. Germline lookup yields CDR1 SGHRS and CDR2 YFSETQ. Here the CDR3 reads CASSSQDGLTYEQYF. For the CDR3, the DNA is TGCGCCAGCAGCTCACAGGACGGACTTACCTACGAGCAGTACTTC.

The chain combines TRBV7-9 with TRBJ2-7; maybe TRBD1 (6 bases). V lost 6 bases and J lost 7, with 13 bases in between. Germline V gene sequence: CDR1 SEHNR, CDR2 FQNEAQ (reference sequence). The CDR3 extends over 12 amino acids. The CDR3 DNA sequence: TGTGCCAGCAGTCCTGACAGGATTGAGCAGTACTTC. Translated, it gives CASSPDRIEQYF. Filled out from reference TRBV7-9 and TRBJ2-7, the complete variable domain reads DTGVSQNPRHKITKRGQNVTFRCDPISEHNRLYWYRQTLGQGPEFLTYFQNEAQLEKSRLLSDRFSAERPKGSFSTLEIQRTEQGDSAMYLCASSPDRIEQYFGPGTRLTVT.

This chain connects TRBV6-5 to TRBJ1-5, with D maybe TRBD1 (5 bases). The germline V gene encodes CDR1 MNHEY and CDR2 SVGAGI. This CDR3 has 13 residues. V was pared by 6 bases and J by 3 bases, with 9 bases between. In DNA, the CDR3 is TGTGCCAGCAGCAGGGTTTTCAATCAGCCCCAGCATTTT. The encoded protein is CASSRVFNQPQHF.

This clone was recorded a few times. The chain uses TRBV7-3 and TRBJ1-1; possible D gene TRBD1, 6 bases. There are 13 residues in the CDR3. Per the germline V gene, CDR1 is SGHTA and CDR2 is FQGTGA. V was clipped by 5 bases and J by 4 bases, with 11 bases between them. The CDR3 nucleotides are TGTGCCAGCAGCCAGGGGTTGGCCACTGAAGCTTTCTTT. Translated: CASSQGLATEAFF.

V gene TRBV6-5 combines with J gene TRBJ1-1; D possibly corresponds to TRBD1 (6 bases). The V end was cut by 7 bases, the J end by 1 base, with 13 bases between. This CDR3 comprises 14 residues. CDR1 and CDR2 (germline): MNHEY, SVGAGI. CDR3: CASKKGGTNTEAFF. DNA of the CDR3: TGTGCCAGCAAGAAGGGGGGGACGAACACTGAAGCTTTCTTT.

The V gene is TRBV2, the J gene TRBJ1-6; weak D call: TRBD1 (6 bases). The V gene's germline CDR1 is SNHLY and CDR2 FYNNEI. Trimming pared 3 bases from V and 8 bases from J, leaving 8 bases between. The CDR3 runs 13 residues. The CDR3 coding sequence is TGTGCCAGCAGTGACAGGGGAGATTCACCCCTCCACTTT. As protein: CASSDRGDSPLHF.

This rearrangement joins TRBV19 to TRBJ1-4; no clear D gene. This CDR3 has 14 amino acids. CDR1 is LNHDA, CDR2 SQIVND, per germline (reference sequence). The V end was cut by 2 bases, the J end by 12 bases, with 16 bases between. The CDR3 sequence is CASSIPKKQVQLFF. DNA for the CDR3: TGTGCCAGTAGTATACCCAAGAAGCAGGTACAACTGTTTTTT.

The gene calls are TRBV7-2 and TRBJ2-1; 7 positions agree with TRBD1. Germline V CDR1 and CDR2: SGHTA, FQGNSA. V trimming: 5 bases; J trimming: 4 bases; junction bases outside the gene matches: 8. The CDR3 is 15 amino acids. In DNA form, the CDR3 reads TGTGCCAGCAGCGCCTCGGGACAGTTTTACAATGAGCAGTTCTTC. This sequence encodes CASSASGQFYNEQFF.

The chain combines TRBV28 with TRBJ1-4; D unresolved. V was clipped by 6 bases and J by 6 bases, with 17 bases between them. The CDR3 spans 15 residues. The germline V gene has CDR1 MDHEN and CDR2 SYDVKM. The CDR3 spells CASSTAGLPDEKLFF. CDR3 in DNA: TGTGCCAGCAGCACCGCCGGACTACCTGATGAAAAACTGTTTTTT. The full variable domain, rest sourced from reference TRBV28 and TRBJ1-4, is DVKVTQSSRYLVKRTGEKVFLECVQDMDHENMFWYRQDPGLGLRLIYFSYDVKMKEKGDIPEGYSVSREKKERFSLILESASTNQTSMYLCASSTAGLPDEKLFFGSGTQLSVL.

The chain uses TRBV10-3 and TRBJ2-1; the match to TRBD2 covers 16 bases. Germline V lookup: CDR1 ENHRY, CDR2 SYGVKD. V lost 10 bases, J lost 7 bases, and 19 bases stayed unmatched. The CDR3 consists of 19 residues. CDR3 nucleotide sequence: TGTGCCACCAAAAACTCCGGGACTAGCGGGAGGGAAAGTATGAATGAGCAGTTCTTC. This codes for CATKNSGTSGRESMNEQFF.

V gene TRBV28 combines with J gene TRBJ2-1; the D gene could be TRBD1 or TRBD2 (7 bases each). This CDR3 spans 17 amino acids. Looked up from germline, CDR1 is MDHEN and CDR2 is SYDVKM. Trimming removed 2 bases from V and 1 base from J, with 15 bases in between. The CDR3 DNA reads TGTGCCAGCAGTTTAGGGGGAGGGGGCAGTTCCTACAATGAGCAGTTCTTC. Its translation: CASSLGGGGSSYNEQFF.

The chain is built from TRBV7-2 and TRBJ2-7, with TRBD2 matching 11 bases. Germline CDR1 reads SGHTA; CDR2 reads FQGNSA. Trimming took 7 bases from V and 3 from J; bases not matched to a gene: 5. This CDR3 region has 14 residues. The chain's CDR3 is CASTETSGVYEQYF. The CDR3 DNA is TGTGCCAGCACTGAGACTAGCGGGGTCTACGAGCAGTACTTC.